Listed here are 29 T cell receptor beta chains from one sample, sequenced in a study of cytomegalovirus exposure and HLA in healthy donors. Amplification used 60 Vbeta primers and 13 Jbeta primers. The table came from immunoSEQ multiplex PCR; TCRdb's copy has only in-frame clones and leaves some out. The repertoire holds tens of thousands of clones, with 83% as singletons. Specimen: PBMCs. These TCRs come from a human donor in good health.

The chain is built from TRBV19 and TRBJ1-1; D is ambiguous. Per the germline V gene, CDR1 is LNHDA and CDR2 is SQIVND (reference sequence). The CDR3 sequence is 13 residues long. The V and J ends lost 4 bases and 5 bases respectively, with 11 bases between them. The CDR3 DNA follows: TGTGCCAGTAGTAGTGACGGGTGGACTGAAGCTTTCTTT. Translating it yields CASSSDGWTEAFF. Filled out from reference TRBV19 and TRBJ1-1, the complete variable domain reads DGGITQSPKYLFRKEGQNVTLSCEQNLNHDAMYWYRQDPGQGLRLIYYSQIVNDFQKGDIAEGYSVSREKKESFPLTVTSAQKNPTAFYLCASSSDGWTEAFFGQGTRLTVV.

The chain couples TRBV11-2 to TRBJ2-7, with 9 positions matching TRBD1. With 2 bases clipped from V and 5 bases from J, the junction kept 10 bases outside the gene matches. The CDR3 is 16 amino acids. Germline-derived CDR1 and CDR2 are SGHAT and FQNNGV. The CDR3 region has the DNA TGTGCCAGCAGCTTATCGGCCCCGGACAGGGGAAACGAGCAGTACTTC. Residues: CASSLSAPDRGNEQYF.

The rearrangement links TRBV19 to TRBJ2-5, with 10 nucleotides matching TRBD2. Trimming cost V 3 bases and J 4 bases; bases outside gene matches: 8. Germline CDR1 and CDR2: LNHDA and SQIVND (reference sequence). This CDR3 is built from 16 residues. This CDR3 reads CASSISERGGRETQYF. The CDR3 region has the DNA TGTGCCAGTAGTATTTCCGAGCGGGGGGGCCGAGAGACCCAGTACTTC.

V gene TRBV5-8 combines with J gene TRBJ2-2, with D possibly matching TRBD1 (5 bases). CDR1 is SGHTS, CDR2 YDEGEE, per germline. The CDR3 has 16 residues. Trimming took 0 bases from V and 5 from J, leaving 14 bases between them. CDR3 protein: CASSLALAGFTGELFF. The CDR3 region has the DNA TGTGCCAGCAGCTTGGCCCTGGCAGGGTTTACCGGGGAGCTGTTTTTT.

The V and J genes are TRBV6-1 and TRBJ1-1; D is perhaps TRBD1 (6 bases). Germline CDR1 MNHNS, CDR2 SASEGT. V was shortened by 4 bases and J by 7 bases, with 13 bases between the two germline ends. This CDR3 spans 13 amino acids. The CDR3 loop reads CASSGKGTIEAFF. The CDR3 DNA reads TGTGCCAGCAGTGGTAAGGGGACAATTGAAGCTTTCTTT.

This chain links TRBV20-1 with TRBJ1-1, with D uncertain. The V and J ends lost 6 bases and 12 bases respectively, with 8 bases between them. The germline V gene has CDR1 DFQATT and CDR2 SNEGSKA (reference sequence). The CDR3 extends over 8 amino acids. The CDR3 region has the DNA TGCAGTGCGCCGGGGTCTTTCTTT. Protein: CSAPGSFF.

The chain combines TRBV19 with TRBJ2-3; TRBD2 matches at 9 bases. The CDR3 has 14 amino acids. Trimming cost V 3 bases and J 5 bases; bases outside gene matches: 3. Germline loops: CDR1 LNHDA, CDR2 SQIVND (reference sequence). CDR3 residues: CASSMGLAGDTQYF. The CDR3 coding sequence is TGTGCCAGTAGTATGGGACTAGCAGGAGATACGCAGTATTTT.

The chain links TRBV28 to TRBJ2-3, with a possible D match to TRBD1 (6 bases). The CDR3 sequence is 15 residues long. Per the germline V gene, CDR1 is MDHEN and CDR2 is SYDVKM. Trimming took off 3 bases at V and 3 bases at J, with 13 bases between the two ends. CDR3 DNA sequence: TGTGCCAGCAGTTTTTGGGGGCGACGAACAGATACGCAGTATTTT. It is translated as CASSFWGRRTDTQYF.

The CDR3 coding sequence is TGTGCCAGTAGTATAAGCGGGGGGGTATATGAGCAGTTCTTC. Its translation: CASSISGGVYEQFF. V gene TRBV19 combines with J gene TRBJ2-1; 10 bases are a match to TRBD2. In germline, CDR1 is LNHDA, CDR2 SQIVND (reference sequence). With V trimmed by 2 bases and J by 8 bases, 3 bases remained unmatched. The CDR3 contains 14 residues.

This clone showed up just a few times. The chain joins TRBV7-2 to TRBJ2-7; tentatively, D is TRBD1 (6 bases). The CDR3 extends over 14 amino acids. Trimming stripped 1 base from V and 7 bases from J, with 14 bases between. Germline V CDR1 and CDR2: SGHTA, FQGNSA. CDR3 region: CASSLVSGAGEQYF. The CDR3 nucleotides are TGTGCCAGCAGCTTAGTATCAGGGGCGGGTGAGCAGTACTTC.

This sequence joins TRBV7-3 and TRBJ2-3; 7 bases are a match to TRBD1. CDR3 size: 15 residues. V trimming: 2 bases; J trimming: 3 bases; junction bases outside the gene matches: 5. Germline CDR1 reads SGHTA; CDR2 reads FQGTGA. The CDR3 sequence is CASSLGTVGTDTQYF. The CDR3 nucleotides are TGTGCCAGCAGCTTAGGGACAGTCGGTACAGATACGCAGTATTTT.

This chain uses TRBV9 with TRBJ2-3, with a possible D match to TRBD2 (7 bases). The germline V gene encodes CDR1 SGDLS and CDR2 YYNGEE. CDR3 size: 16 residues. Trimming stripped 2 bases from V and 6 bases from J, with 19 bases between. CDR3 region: CASSVLRGALPDTQYF. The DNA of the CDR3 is TGTGCCAGCAGCGTTCTCCGGGGGGCCCTGCCGGATACGCAGTATTTT.

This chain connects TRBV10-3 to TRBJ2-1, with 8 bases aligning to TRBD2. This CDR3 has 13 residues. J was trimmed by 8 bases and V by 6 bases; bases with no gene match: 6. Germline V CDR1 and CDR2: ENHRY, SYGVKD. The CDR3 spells CAIRREGLDEQFF. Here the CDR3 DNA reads TGTGCCATCAGACGGGAGGGCCTCGATGAGCAGTTCTTC.

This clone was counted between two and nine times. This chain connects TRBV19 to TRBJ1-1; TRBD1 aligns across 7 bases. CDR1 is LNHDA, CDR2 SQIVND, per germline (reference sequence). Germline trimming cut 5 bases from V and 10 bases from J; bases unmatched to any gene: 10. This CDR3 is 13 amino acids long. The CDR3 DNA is TGTGCCAGTAGTCCCAGGGGCACAGGGGCAGCTTTCTTT. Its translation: CASSPRGTGAAFF.

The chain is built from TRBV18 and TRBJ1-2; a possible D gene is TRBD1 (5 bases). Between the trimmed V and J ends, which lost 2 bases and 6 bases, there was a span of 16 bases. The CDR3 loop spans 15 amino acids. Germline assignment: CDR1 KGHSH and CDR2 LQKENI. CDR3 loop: CASSPRGNWGDGYTF. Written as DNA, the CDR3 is TGTGCCAGCTCACCAAGAGGGAATTGGGGGGATGGCTACACCTTC.

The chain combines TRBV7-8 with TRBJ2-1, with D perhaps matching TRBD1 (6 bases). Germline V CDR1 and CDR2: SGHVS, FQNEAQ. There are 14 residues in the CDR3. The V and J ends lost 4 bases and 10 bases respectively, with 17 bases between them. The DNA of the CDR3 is TGTGCCAGCAGCTCCCCGAGTAATGGGGGCGAGCAGTTCTTC. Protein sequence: CASSSPSNGGEQFF.

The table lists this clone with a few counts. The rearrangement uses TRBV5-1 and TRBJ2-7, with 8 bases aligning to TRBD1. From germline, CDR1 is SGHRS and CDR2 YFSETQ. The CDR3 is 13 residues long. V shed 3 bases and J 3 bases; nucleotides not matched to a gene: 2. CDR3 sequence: CASSWGTGYEQYF. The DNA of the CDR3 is TGCGCCAGCAGCTGGGGGACAGGCTACGAGCAGTACTTC.

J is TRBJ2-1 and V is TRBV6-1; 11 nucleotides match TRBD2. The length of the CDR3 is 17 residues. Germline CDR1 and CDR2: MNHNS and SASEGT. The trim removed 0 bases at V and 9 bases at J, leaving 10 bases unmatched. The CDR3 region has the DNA TGTGCCAGCAGTGAAGCGGGGGGCGGTAGCGGGAGGGCTGAGCAGTTCTTC. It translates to CASSEAGGGSGRAEQFF.

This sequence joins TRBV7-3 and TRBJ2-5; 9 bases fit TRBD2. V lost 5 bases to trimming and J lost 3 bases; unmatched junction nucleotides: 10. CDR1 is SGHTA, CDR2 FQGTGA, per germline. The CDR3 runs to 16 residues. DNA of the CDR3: TGTGCCAGCAGCCCCCAGGCTAGCGGGGAAGAAGAGACCCAGTACTTC. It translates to CASSPQASGEEETQYF.

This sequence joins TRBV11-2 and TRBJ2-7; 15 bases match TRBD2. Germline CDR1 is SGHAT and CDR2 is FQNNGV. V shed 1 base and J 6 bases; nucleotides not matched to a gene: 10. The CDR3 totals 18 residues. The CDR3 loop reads CASSLARTSGRARIEQYF. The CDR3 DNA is TGTGCCAGCAGCTTAGCCCGGACTAGCGGGAGGGCGAGGATCGAGCAGTACTTC.

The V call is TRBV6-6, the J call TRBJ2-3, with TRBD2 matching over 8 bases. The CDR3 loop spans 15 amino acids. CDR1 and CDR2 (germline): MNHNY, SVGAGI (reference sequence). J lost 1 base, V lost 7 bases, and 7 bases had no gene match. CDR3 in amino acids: CASIKAGVGTDTQYF. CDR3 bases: TGTGCCAGCATCAAAGCGGGAGTCGGCACAGATACGCAGTATTTT.

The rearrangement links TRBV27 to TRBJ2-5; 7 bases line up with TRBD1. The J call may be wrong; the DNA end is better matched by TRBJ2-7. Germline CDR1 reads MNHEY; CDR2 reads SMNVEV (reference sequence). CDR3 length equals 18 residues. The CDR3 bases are TGTGCCAGCAGTTTTCCGGACAGGAATCAATTCAAAGACTACGAGCAGTACTTC. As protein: CASSFPDRNQFKDYEQYF.

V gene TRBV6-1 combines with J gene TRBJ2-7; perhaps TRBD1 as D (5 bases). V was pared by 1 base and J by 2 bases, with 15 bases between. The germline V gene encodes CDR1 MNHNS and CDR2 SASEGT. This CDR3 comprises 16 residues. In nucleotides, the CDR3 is TGTGCCAGCAGTGAAGGGGTCAGGGAACAGGCCTACGAGCAGTACTTC. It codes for CASSEGVREQAYEQYF.

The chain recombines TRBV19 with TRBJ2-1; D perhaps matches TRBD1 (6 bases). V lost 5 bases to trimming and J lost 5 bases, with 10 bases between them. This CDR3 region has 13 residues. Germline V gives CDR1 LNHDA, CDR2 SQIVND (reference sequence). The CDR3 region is CASSLDRNNEQFF. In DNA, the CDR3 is TGTGCCAGTAGTTTGGACAGAAACAATGAGCAGTTCTTC.

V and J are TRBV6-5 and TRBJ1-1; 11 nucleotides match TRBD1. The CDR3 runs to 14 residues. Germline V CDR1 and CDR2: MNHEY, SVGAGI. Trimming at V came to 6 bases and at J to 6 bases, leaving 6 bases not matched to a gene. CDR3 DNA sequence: TGTGCCAGCAGACGGGGACAGGGGGTCGCTGAAGCTTTCTTT. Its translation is CASRRGQGVAEAFF.

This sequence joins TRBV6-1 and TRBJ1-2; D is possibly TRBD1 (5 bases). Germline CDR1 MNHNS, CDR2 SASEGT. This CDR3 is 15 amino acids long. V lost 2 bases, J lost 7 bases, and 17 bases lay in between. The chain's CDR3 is CASSEFFAGSFGYTF. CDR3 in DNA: TGTGCCAGCAGTGAATTCTTCGCAGGGTCCTTTGGCTACACCTTC.

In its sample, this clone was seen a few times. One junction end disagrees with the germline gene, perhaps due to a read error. For the CDR3, the DNA is TGTTCCAGCAGCTTAGCCGGGACAGGGGTCCACAATGAGCAGTTCTTC. This codes for CSSSLAGTGVHNEQFF. This chain connects TRBV7-9 to TRBJ2-1, with TRBD1 identical over 10 bases. From germline, CDR1 is SEHNR and CDR2 FQNEAQ (reference sequence). This CDR3 is built from 16 residues.

The CDR3 loop is CASSFRGTEHRGAVF. In DNA, the CDR3 is TGTGCCAGCAGCTTTCGAGGGACAGAACACCGGGGAGCTGTTTTT. The chain combines TRBV12-1 with TRBJ2-2; the D call of TRBD1 is as the table states it, not checked on the DNA. TRBV12-1 corresponds to a pseudogene. The CDR3 runs 15 residues.

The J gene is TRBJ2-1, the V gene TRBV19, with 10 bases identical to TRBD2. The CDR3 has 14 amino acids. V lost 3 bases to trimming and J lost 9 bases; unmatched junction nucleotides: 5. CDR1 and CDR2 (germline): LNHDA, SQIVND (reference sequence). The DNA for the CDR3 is TGTGCCAGTAGTATCAAAGCGGGAGGGCTTGAGCAGTTCTTC. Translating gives CASSIKAGGLEQFF.